This T cell receptor (beta chain) is from a study of cytotoxic CD8 clonotypes in ibrutinib-treated CLL (dated by TCRdb to about 2021). For the study in its entirety: The cohort included approximately 15 treatment-naive and 11 relapsed/refractory patients; about 18 were IGHV unmutated. Partial responses were observed in approximately 24 patients and complete responses in 2; after a median follow-up of 68 months, remission was maintained in 14 patients and progression was observed in 12. The response samples were drawn at a median of roughly eleven months into treatment, with a range of about 6 to 40 months. An average of around 260,000 productive templates and 94,082 productive rearrangements was obtained per sample. Of the approximately 86 participants in the trial, 20 to 30 had longitudinal samples available. Cryopreserved peripheral blood mononuclear cells were collected at three points: before therapy, at response, and at either sustained remission or disease progression. All remission and progressive disease samples were collected while patients were still receiving ibrutinib.

As regards this clone: No cognate antigen has been identified for it. It has no much larger one-base neighbor in the sample; base qualities were not kept.

Each clonotype received, on average, roughly 9.6x coverage in deep resolution sequencing performed on a MiSeq, where the target depth lay between 1 in 1 million and 1 in 200,000 T cells. The immunoSEQ hsTCRB Kit was used to generate the TCR beta libraries. Regarding the original processing steps: ImmunoSEQ Data Assistant and ImmunoSEQ Analyzer were used for data analysis, and V, D and J genes were assigned according to IMGT definitions. Clonality, which ranges from 0 to 1, was calculated as one minus the normalized Shannon entropy of productive rearrangement frequencies. Public clonotype analysis was restricted to overrepresented clonotypes comprising at least 0.05% of each patient's repertoire. Repertoires from about a dozen age-matched healthy donors in immuneACCESS were used as clonality controls. Drawn from immuneACCESS, this table holds only the in-frame rearrangements with V and J called that TCRdb kept. Clones are partly lost; checked studies trace under half to an unresolved V gene and leave the rest unexplained. D and trimming come from the DNA, and the V and J calls and clone size come from that table. Within this sample are some 130,000 clones, with roughly 80% of them counted one time only. The ten largest clonotypes hold about 3.5% of the sample.

The paper's findings and limits, for the study overall: An increase in clonality was observed at ibrutinib response, with clonality remaining stable during sustained remission and falling back toward baseline at progression. Public clonotypes were rare and either contracted or stayed stable during treatment, and the rise in clonality at ibrutinib response reflected the expansion of private clonotypes. Sampling times were not matched between patients in sustained remission and patients whose disease was progressing, and lymph node repertoires were not examined. At baseline, clonality was higher than in age-matched healthy donors and showed a strong correlation with circulating CD8+ T-cell counts.

In light of the paper, this sample's time point label describes: roughly 25 months on ibrutinib. For TCR beta library preparation, around 2 micrograms of genomic DNA were isolated from cryopreserved PBMCs. Longitudinal blood samples from CLL patients on ibrutinib monotherapy underwent high-throughput TCR beta sequencing. The patients took part in an open-label, single-center phase 2 trial of ibrutinib monotherapy. The CDR3 has 14 amino acids, counting the end cysteine and phenylalanine. Only the CDR3 part of the read is kept: 42 bases, read in frame from the first base. The CDR1 and CDR2 encoded by the germline V gene are SNHLY and FYNNEI. V loses 0 bases at its end and J loses 7 bases; junction bases beyond the gene matches: 4.

This receptor chain uses TRBV2 and TRBJ1-1; 8 bases in between match TRBD1. The receptor was derived from a human donor with chronic lymphocytic leukemia. The specimen was PBMCs, collected after 24 months of ibrutinib treatment. The nucleotides are TGTGCCAGCAGTGAAGCGCAGACAGGGGATGAAGCTTTCTTT. It encodes CASSEAQTGDEAFF.